This entry lists 9 T cell receptor beta chains sequenced from one sample in a study of T cell responses to AZD1222 COVID-19 vaccine. Sequenced by immunoSEQ multiplex PCR; TCRdb stores in-frame clones only, minus some. Of some 170,000 clones listed, approximately 95% are singletons. The specimen comprised peripheral blood, sampled 28 days after the second dose of the MenACWY control vaccine. These receptor sequences come from an adult who received the MenACWY meningococcal vaccine as a control.

The chain couples TRBV30 to TRBJ2-3; the D is unclear. CDR1 and CDR2 (germline): GTSNPN, SVGIG (reference sequence). CDR3 length equals 15 residues. V lost 2 bases and J 2 bases, leaving 14 bases between the germline ends. The CDR3 spells CAWSTSGFSTDTQYF. DNA of the CDR3: TGTGCCTGGAGTACCTCCGGGTTCTCCACAGATACGCAGTATTTT.

V usage is TRBV11-2 and J usage is TRBJ1-2; possibly TRBD1 for D (5 bases). Germline V lookup: CDR1 SGHAT, CDR2 FQNNGV. Trimming removed 1 base at V and 8 bases at J, with 14 bases between. This CDR3 region has 14 residues. CDR3 sequence (DNA): TGTGCCAGCAGCTTAGGCGCAGGGCTGGAAGGCTACACCTTC. Translation gives CASSLGAGLEGYTF.

The CDR3, as DNA: TGTGCCAGCAGTTCCGGACAGGGTGGCAATCAGCCCCAGCATTTT. This sequence encodes CASSSGQGGNQPQHF. The chain joins TRBV28 to TRBJ1-5; 8 bases agree with TRBD1. The CDR3 runs 15 residues. Germline values: CDR1 MDHEN, CDR2 SYDVKM. J was trimmed by 2 bases and V by 4 bases; bases with no gene match: 4.

The genes are TRBV3-1 (or the pseudogene TRBV3-2) and TRBJ1-3; no clear D gene. The CDR3 spans 14 residues. The V end was cut by 4 bases, the J end by 4 bases, with 11 bases between. The germline V gene encodes CDR1 LGHDT and CDR2 YNNKEL (reference sequence). CDR3 nucleotide sequence: TGTGCCAGCAGCCTCAGCGGAATCGGAAACACCATATATTTT. Its protein product is CASSLSGIGNTIYF.

The V gene is TRBV18, the J gene TRBJ2-2, with 7 bases aligning to TRBD1. There are 15 residues in the CDR3. Germline CDR1 reads KGHSH; CDR2 reads LQKENI. V gave up 5 bases and J gave up 0 bases; unmatched junction bases: 3. The CDR3 is CASSMDRTNTGELFF. CDR3 DNA sequence: TGTGCCAGCTCAATGGACAGGACGAACACCGGGGAGCTGTTTTTT.

The rearrangement uses TRBV19 and TRBJ1-2; 7 nucleotides match TRBD1. J was trimmed by 7 bases and V by 6 bases; bases with no gene match: 17. The CDR3 is made up of 16 amino acids. Germline-derived CDR1 and CDR2 are LNHDA and SQIVND (reference sequence). CDR3 in DNA: TGTGCCAGTAGCCCCTTCGGTCAGGGGGAGAGGGTTGGCTACACCTTC. Amino acids: CASSPFGQGERVGYTF.

This clone was found once. The chain employs TRBV11-1 and TRBJ1-4; D unresolved. CDR1 is SGHAT, CDR2 FQDESV, per germline (reference sequence). This CDR3 is built from 12 residues. Trimming took off 2 bases at V and 7 bases at J, with 5 bases between the two ends. The CDR3 coding sequence is TGTGCCAGCAGCTTATTGGGTGAAAAACTGTTTTTT. It yields the protein CASSLLGEKLFF.

The rearrangement uses TRBV18 and TRBJ1-5; no clear D gene. V lost 3 bases and J 7 bases, leaving 13 bases between the germline ends. This CDR3 contains 14 residues. Germline CDR1 is KGHSH and CDR2 is LQKENI. In DNA, the CDR3 is TGTGCCAGCTCACCGAACTTAGGGAGCCAGCCCCAGCATTTT. Its translation: CASSPNLGSQPQHF.

This chain uses TRBV30 with TRBJ1-1, with D possibly matching TRBD1 (5 bases). Trimming stripped 5 bases from V and 4 bases from J, with 20 bases between. CDR3 length: 15 amino acids. Germline V gives CDR1 GTSNPN, CDR2 SVGIG (reference sequence). CDR3: CAWARPGTLGTEAFF. The CDR3 DNA reads TGTGCCTGGGCCCGACCCGGGACTCTGGGCACTGAAGCTTTCTTT.